Listed below are T cell receptor beta chains from one sample, sequenced in a study of regulatory T cells in long-lasting Graves disease. TCRdb reanalysed the multiplex PCR reads using MiXCR and keeps one entry per CDR3 protein. The sample carries some 440,000 distinct CDR3 sequences, 20% recorded once. The input for sequencing was peripheral blood mononuclear cells (PBMCs), taken when the disease was refractory, from a patient treated with antithyroid drugs. The source of these receptors is a female donor with Graves disease. Both conserved end residues are part of each CDR3. A D gene is named only where the DNA matches it firmly. Size values are once, few and many counts, or a class for expanded clones, and some rows have none.

>NA|TRBJ2-7|TRBV27|NA
TGTGCCAGCAGGACGCCGGGACGGTCGGAGCAGTACTTC
CASRTPGRSEQYF
>many|TRBJ2-7|TRBV6-1|NA
TGTGCCAGCAGTACCGCTCTCGCCAGCGGAGGTTACGAGCAGTACTTC
CASSTALASGGYEQYF
>many|TRBJ2-5|TRBV28|NA
TGTGCCAGCAGTTTATACCCAGACCCAGGTCCAAGAGAGACCCAGTACTTC
CASSLYPDPGPRETQYF
>many|TRBJ2-5|TRBV6-5|NA
TGTGCCAGCAGTTACTTGGGGGAGGAAGAAGAGACCCAGTACTTC
CASSYLGEEEETQYF
>many|TRBJ2-7|TRBV12-3/TRBV12-4|NA
TGTGCCAGCAGTTTGATCGGACGATACGAGCAGTACTTC
CASSLIGRYEQYF
>few|TRBJ2-7|TRBV5-1|NA
TGCGCCAGCAGCGTATCCGGGGCCCCCAACTACGAGCAGTACTTC
CASSVSGAPNYEQYF
>NA|TRBJ2-1|TRBV10-3|NA
TGTGCCATCAGTGCCGCCTCTCGGGCCACCTCCTACAATGAGCAGTTCTTC
CAISAASRATSYNEQFF
>NA|TRBJ1-5|TRBV15|TRBD1
TGTGCCACCAGCAGAGGGGGACAGGGCGGTCAGCCCCAGCATTTT
CATSRGGQGGQPQHF
>few|TRBJ2-7|TRBV29-1|TRBD2
TGCAGCGTTGAAGATCGAGGCGGGGGAGGCTCCTACGAGCAGTACTTC
CSVEDRGGGGSYEQYF
>NA|TRBJ2-2|TRBV24-1|NA
TGTGCCACCAGTGATTTACCCGCGACGGAATTAACCACCGGGGAGCTGTTTTTT
CATSDLPATELTTGELFF
>NA|TRBJ2-1|TRBV29-1|NA
TGCAGCGTTGAAGGGACTAAAATTTACAATGAGCAGTTCTTC
CSVEGTKIYNEQFF
>many|TRBJ2-7|TRBV7-9|NA
TGTGCCAGCAGCTTATCCGGATCAGGGATCTACGAGCAGTACTTC
CASSLSGSGIYEQYF
>NA|TRBJ1-2|TRBV20-1|TRBD1
TGCAGTGCTAGAGACCCGACAGGGGGAAACTATGGCTACACCTTC
CSARDPTGGNYGYTF
>few|TRBJ2-5|TRBV9|NA
TGTGCCAGCAGCTTCCGGGATCCCCGGGGGGAGACCCAGTACTTC
CASSFRDPRGETQYF
>NA|TRBJ1-1|TRBV7-9|TRBD1
TGTGCCAGCAGCGCACGGAACACAGGGGGGAACACTGAAGCTTTCTTT
CASSARNTGGNTEAFF
>many|TRBJ2-5|TRBV7-2|NA
TGTGCCAGCAGCCAGATCCAACTAGTGAGACAAGAGACCCAGTACTTC
CASSQIQLVRQETQYF
>many|TRBJ2-5|TRBV28|NA
TGTGCCAGCAGTTTATTGGGACCGCAGAGGCAGTACTTC
CASSLLGPQRQYF
>few|TRBJ2-2|TRBV7-9|NA
TGTGCCAGCAGCTTAGCGTCCCCGGCAGGACCTGTTGGCGGGGAGCTGTTTTTT
CASSLASPAGPVGGELFF